Described below is a single T cell receptor (beta chain) sequence and its context. Its target is not known. CDR1 is LNHDA, CDR2 SQIVND, per germline (reference sequence). The CDR3 is 16 residues long. J gave up 4 bases and V 5 bases, and 6 bases lay outside the gene matches. These data belong to a study of radiotherapy plus CTLA-4 blockade in lung cancer. CTLA-4 blockade with ipilimumab, together with focal radiation, was given to patients with chemo-refractory metastatic non-small-cell lung cancer. The data were produced by immunoSEQ multiplex PCR, yet TCRdb's version contains in-frame clones alone and is incomplete. The sample shows 26,000 or so clones, approximately 80% of them seen only once. Overall study results and limits: Alongside interferon-beta, early blood T cell clone dynamics were reportedly the best predictor of response. In blood, after radiotherapy plus ipilimumab, tumor-derived TCR clones expanded.

This chain joins TRBV19 and TRBJ2-1; 12 bases are shared with TRBD2. The TCR was taken from a human donor with non-small cell lung cancer that progressed on radiotherapy plus ipilimumab. Sequenced here: peripheral blood, sampled from a patient treated with radiotherapy plus ipilimumab. The CDR3 spells CASSSTSGGIYNEQFF. Written as DNA, the CDR3 is TGTGCCAGTAGTTCGACTAGCGGGGGTATATACAATGAGCAGTTCTTC. Variable domain in full (rest from reference TRBV19 and TRBJ2-1): DGGITQSPKYLFRKEGQNVTLSCEQNLNHDAMYWYRQDPGQGLRLIYYSQIVNDFQKGDIAEGYSVSREKKESFPLTVTSAQKNPTAFYLCASSSTSGGIYNEQFFGPGTRLTVL.